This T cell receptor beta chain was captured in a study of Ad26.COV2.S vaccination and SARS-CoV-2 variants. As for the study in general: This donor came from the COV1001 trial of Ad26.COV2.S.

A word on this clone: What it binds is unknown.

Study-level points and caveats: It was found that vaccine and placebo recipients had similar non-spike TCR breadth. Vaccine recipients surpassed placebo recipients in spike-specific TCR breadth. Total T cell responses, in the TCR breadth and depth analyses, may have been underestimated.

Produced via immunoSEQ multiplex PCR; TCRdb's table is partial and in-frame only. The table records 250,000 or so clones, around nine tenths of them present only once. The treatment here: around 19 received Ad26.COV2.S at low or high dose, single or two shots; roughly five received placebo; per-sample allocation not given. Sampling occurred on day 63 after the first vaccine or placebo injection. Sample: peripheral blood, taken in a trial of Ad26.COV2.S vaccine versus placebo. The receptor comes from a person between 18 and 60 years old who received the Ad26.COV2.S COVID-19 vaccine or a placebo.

The CDR3 nucleotides read TGCGCCAGCAGCTTGGCCGGGACGGAAAAAGAGACCCAGTACTTC. The encoded protein is CASSLAGTEKETQYF. The chain links TRBV5-1 to TRBJ2-5; TRBD1 or TRBD2 may be the D gene (5 bases each). Germline V gene data show CDR1 as SGHRS and CDR2 as YFSETQ. This CDR3 spans 15 amino acids. Between the trimmed V and J ends, which lost 0 bases and 3 bases, there was a span of 12 bases.